The following is a TCR beta chain sequence with its context. PCR used 60 Vbeta primers and 13 Jbeta primers. Repertoires were generated with immunoSEQ multiplex PCR, while TCRdb's copy carries only in-frame clones and drops some. The sample yields about 150,000 clones, 75% seen once. The CDR3 is made up of 17 amino acids. Trimming stripped 6 bases from V and 0 bases from J, with 15 bases between. Germline V gene data show CDR1 as LGHNA and CDR2 as YNFKEQ. These data are taken from a study of cytomegalovirus exposure and HLA in healthy donors. The chain is built from TRBV4-2 and TRBJ2-6; a weak D match, TRBD1 (5 bases). The clonotype originates from a man aged 18-30 years in good health and CMV-seropositive. The sequenced material came from PBMCs. CDR3 sequence: CASSARGWDSGANVLTF. The CDR3 nucleotides are TGTGCCAGCAGTGCAAGGGGTTGGGACTCTGGGGCCAACGTCCTGACTTTC.